A single sample is the source of the 20 T cell receptor beta chains below, sequenced in a study of T cells in Graves' hyperthyroidism and ophthalmopathy. Amplified regions were TCR beta CDR3 sequences from RNA transcripts. Using the HTBI primer set, a first-round RT-PCR was run on the TCR CDR3. TCRdb redid the calling of the multiplex PCR reads with MiXCR, one entry per CDR3 protein. The sample consists of about 95,000 distinct CDR3 sequences, about 37% of them appearing once. Sequences were obtained from peripheral blood or thyroid tissue (not recorded which). These receptor sequences come from a woman aged 30 to 39 with Graves' hyperthyroidism.

This clonotype has at least ten counts. The V and J genes are TRBV7-9 and TRBJ1-4, with D hard to call. With 5 bases removed from V and 0 bases from J, the gap between germline ends came to 10 bases. The CDR3 extends over 15 amino acids. Per the germline V gene, CDR1 is SEHNR and CDR2 is FQNEAQ (reference sequence). CDR3 in amino acids: CASSGRVATNEKLFF. The DNA of the CDR3 is TGTGCCAGCAGCGGCCGGGTCGCAACTAATGAAAAACTGTTTTTT. The full variable domain, in which reference TRBV7-9 and TRBJ1-4 provide the parts outside the CDR3, is DTGVSQNPRHKITKRGQNVTFRCDPISEHNRLYWYRQTLGQGPEFLTYFQNEAQLEKSRLLSDRFSAERPKGSFSTLEIQRTEQGDSAMYLCASSGRVATNEKLFFGSGTQLSVL.

About this clonotype itself: The junction shows a germline mismatch at one end, possibly a read error. The chain combines TRBV5-1 with TRBJ2-5; D remains unclear. This CDR3 comprises 13 residues. Germline V gene sequence: CDR1 SGHRS, CDR2 YFSETQ. The chain's CDR3 is CASSLDLDQPQYF. The CDR3 DNA is TGTGCCAGCAGCTTGGACCTTGATCAGCCCCAGTACTTC.

This clonotype showed up many times. This chain joins TRBV20-1 and TRBJ2-5; the D gene is possibly TRBD2 (6 bases). The V end was cut by 6 bases, the J end by 5 bases, with 16 bases between. Germline V gene sequence: CDR1 DFQATT, CDR2 SNEGSKA (reference sequence). The CDR3 length is 13 residues. The CDR3 DNA reads TGCAGTGCCAAGGGACTGTATAGCGAGACCCAGTACTTC. Translating it yields CSAKGLYSETQYF.

Many counts were recorded for this clonotype. The chain couples TRBV6-1 to TRBJ1-4, with D unclear. The germline gives CDR1 MNHNS, CDR2 SASEGT. V was shortened by 3 bases and J by 13 bases, with 6 bases between the two germline ends. This CDR3 is built from 10 residues. The chain's CDR3 is CASSDWILFF. The DNA of the CDR3 is TGTGCCAGCAGTGATTGGATACTGTTTTTT.

The table lists this clonotype with many counts. The chain is built from TRBV5-1 and TRBJ2-7, with D perhaps TRBD1 (6 bases). From germline, CDR1 is SGHRS and CDR2 YFSETQ. The V end was cut by 4 bases, the J end by 0 bases, with 11 bases between. The CDR3 has 14 amino acids. CDR3 nucleotide sequence: TGCGCCAGCAGCGGGGGCCACGTCTCCTACGAGCAGTACTTC. It codes for CASSGGHVSYEQYF.

This clonotype was observed many times. CDR3 loop: CASNQARGLGQYF. Written as DNA, the CDR3 is TGCGCCAGCAACCAAGCGCGGGGATTGGGCCAGTACTTC. This chain joins TRBV5-1 and TRBJ2-5; the D gene is possibly TRBD2 (6 bases). V was clipped by 6 bases and J by 10 bases, with 19 bases between them. This CDR3 spans 13 amino acids. Germline CDR1 reads SGHRS; CDR2 reads YFSETQ.

This clonotype has only a few counts. CDR3 nucleotides: TGTGCCAGCAGCTTTTTAAACGGAGGTCGAGATACGCAGTATTTT. It is translated as CASSFLNGGRDTQYF. The chain combines TRBV7-2 with TRBJ2-3; TRBD2 might be the D (5 bases). CDR1 and CDR2 from the germline V gene are SGHTA and FQGNSA. V shed 3 bases and J shed 5 bases, with 15 bases lying between them. This CDR3 comprises 15 residues.

The V and J genes are TRBV7-2 and TRBJ2-3; 8 bases are a match to TRBD1. V lost 5 bases and J lost 8; bases outside the gene matches: 6. This CDR3 comprises 13 residues. Germline assignment: CDR1 SGHTA and CDR2 FQGNSA. CDR3 nucleotides: TGTGCCAGCAGCCTACGACAGGGGAGTACGCAGTATTTT. It yields the protein CASSLRQGSTQYF.

Worth noting for this clonotype: With a much larger clone just one base away, this may be a read error. It is unclear where the CDR3 begins or ends on the DNA, so no DNA is shown, and the CDR3 is as TCRdb lists it. The rearrangement joins TRBV28 to TRBJ1-6; the D segment call TRBD1 is taken from the table without a DNA check. The CDR3 has 14 amino acids, counting both end residues. CDR1 and CDR2 (germline): MDHEN, SYDVKM. CDR3 sequence reads: CASSLFGGGSPPHF.

This clonotype is a singleton in its sample. This chain uses TRBV7-6 with TRBJ2-7, with TRBD1 identical over 9 bases. This CDR3 is built from 14 residues. Germline values: CDR1 SGHVS, CDR2 FNYEAQ. The J segment lost 4 bases and the V segment lost 5 bases, leaving 6 bases of the junction unmatched. Here the CDR3 reads CASSPGTGRYEQYF. CDR3 in DNA: TGTGCCAGCAGCCCCGGGACAGGGCGATACGAGCAGTACTTC.

This clonotype was observed at least ten times. The CDR3 ends on some other residue instead of the conserved phenylalanine or tryptophan, so this is likely a read error. The chain joins TRBV7-9 to TRBJ1-2; 8 nucleotides agree with TRBD1. Germline values: CDR1 SEHNR, CDR2 FQNEAQ (reference sequence). This CDR3 spans 15 amino acids. V gave up 6 bases and J gave up 2 bases; unmatched junction bases: 8. The CDR3 loop reads CASRPTQGANYGYTS. The DNA for the CDR3 is TGTGCCAGCAGGCCGACGCAGGGGGCGAACTATGGCTACACCTCC.

Ten or more counts support this clonotype. The CDR3 coding sequence is TGTGCCACCAAGACGGAGGGCGCCAGGGGGCATCAGCCCCAGCATTTT. Translating it yields CATKTEGARGHQPQHF. This rearrangement joins TRBV10-3 to TRBJ1-5, with TRBD1 matching over 8 bases. The CDR3 is 16 amino acids. CDR1 ENHRY and CDR2 SYGVKD come from the germline V gene. V gave up 10 bases and J gave up 5 bases; unmatched junction bases: 16.

V and J are TRBV6-1 and TRBJ1-2; 7 nucleotides align to TRBD1. The CDR3 is 14 amino acids. CDR1 is MNHNS and CDR2 is SASEGT in the germline V gene. Germline trimming cut 4 bases from V and 2 bases from J; bases unmatched to any gene: 4. CDR3 amino acids: CASSGQGWNYGYTF. The CDR3 coding sequence is TGTGCCAGCAGTGGACAGGGTTGGAACTATGGCTACACCTTC.

Regarding this clonotype: The junction differs from germline at one of its ends, possibly a read error. V gene TRBV4-1 combines with J gene TRBJ2-3; TRBD2 is a possible D gene (5 bases). The CDR3 loop spans 18 amino acids. Germline V lookup: CDR1 MGHRA, CDR2 YSYEKL. CDR3 in amino acids: CASSLSPGSQRSTDAQYF. CDR3 coding DNA: TGCGCCAGCAGCCTGTCCCCTGGGAGCCAGCGGAGCACAGATGCGCAGTATTTT.

This clonotype occurred a few times. A clone one base away is much larger, so this may be a read error. The chain recombines TRBV6-5 with TRBJ2-7; D is ambiguous. CDR1 is MNHEY, CDR2 SVGAGI, per germline. This CDR3 region has 12 residues. This chain's CDR3 is CAGRQGAYEQYF. The CDR3 DNA follows: TGTGCCGGCAGACAAGGAGCCTACGAGCAGTACTTC.

There are many counts of this clonotype. This chain connects TRBV15 to TRBJ1-3; D possibly corresponds to TRBD1 (5 bases). This CDR3 spans 16 amino acids. Germline V gene data show CDR1 as LNHNV and CDR2 as YYDKDF (reference sequence). Trimming stripped 3 bases from V and 0 bases from J, with 12 bases between. CDR3 in DNA: TGTGCCACCAGCAGTAAGACAGATCTCTCTGGAAACACCATATATTTT. Its protein is CATSSKTDLSGNTIYF.

J is TRBJ2-2 and V is TRBV7-2; D remains unclear. CDR1 and CDR2 from the germline V gene are SGHTA and FQGNSA. This CDR3 spans 15 amino acids. The germline V and J ends were trimmed by 4 bases and 5 bases, with 14 bases remaining between them. CDR3 DNA: TGTGCCAGCAGCTGGAACACGGACCTTACCGGGGAGCTGTTTTTT. Translation: CASSWNTDLTGELFF.

This clonotype came up many times. The J gene is TRBJ1-4, the V gene TRBV3-1, with a possible D match to TRBD1 (5 bases). Trimming removed 0 bases at V and 6 bases at J, with 11 bases between. Germline-derived CDR1 and CDR2 are LGHDT and YNNKEL (reference sequence). This CDR3 contains 15 residues. This chain's CDR3 is CASSQEAGWDEKLFF. DNA for the CDR3: TGTGCCAGCAGCCAAGAGGCAGGGTGGGATGAAAAACTGTTTTTT.

This clonotype showed up many times. V usage is TRBV3-1 and J usage is TRBJ1-5, with D unresolved. The CDR3 has 14 amino acids. The V gene's germline CDR1 is LGHDT and CDR2 YNNKEL (reference sequence). Trimming removed 4 bases at V and 4 bases at J, with 11 bases between. This CDR3 reads CASSPVAVNQPQHF. The CDR3 nucleotides read TGTGCCAGCAGCCCCGTGGCAGTAAATCAGCCCCAGCATTTT.

This clonotype has a count of ten or more. J is TRBJ1-1 and V is TRBV7-6; TRBD1 might be the D (5 bases). Trimming shortened V by 3 bases and J by 1 base, and 24 bases separated the two germline ends. This CDR3 contains 19 residues. Germline V lookup: CDR1 SGHVS, CDR2 FNYEAQ. The CDR3 loop reads CASSFLIPGTQEENTEAFF. CDR3 in DNA: TGTGCCAGCAGCTTTCTGATCCCCGGGACCCAAGAGGAGAACACTGAAGCTTTCTTT.